One T cell receptor (beta chain) is described in this entry. What it binds is not known. An end of the junction differs from the germline gene, which may be a read error. Via MiXCR, TCRdb re-called the 5' RACE reads, giving one row per CDR3 protein. The sample lists fewer than 450,000 distinct CDR3 sequences; 28% were seen once. These data originate in a study of identical twins' blood T cells. About the research overall: Approximately twelve libraries, six alpha and six beta, gave 50 million to 55 million reads.

The CDR3 has 15 residues. CDR1 is MGHDK, CDR2 SYGVNS, per germline. Broader study findings: Twin repertoire similarity may partly reflect shared environment.

The sequence came from a woman aged 18 to 55 in good health. Sequenced: PBMCs. This sequence joins TRBV25-1 and TRBJ1-1, with D maybe TRBD1 (5 bases). The CDR3: CASSESRDSGTETFF. The DNA for the CDR3 is TGTGCCAGCAGTGAGTCAAGGGACTCAGGCACTGAAACTTTCTTT. The whole variable domain, filled in from reference TRBV25-1 and TRBJ1-1, reads EADIYQTPRYLVIGTGKKITLECSQTMGHDKMYWYQQDPGMELHLIHYSYGVNSTEKGDLSSESTVSRIRTEHFPLTLESARPSHTSQYLCASSESRDSGTETFFGQGTRLTVV.